This TCR beta chain was retrieved from a study of T cell clonality in common variable immunodeficiency. Study results and caveats: In common variable immunodeficiency, TCR beta chains reportedly carried fewer deletions and N-nucleotide insertions. CVID subjects shared fewer TCRbeta clones than healthy controls did.

This clone was seen ten or more times. Its antigen remains unknown. The read finishes 3 residues shy of the CDR3 end, and the germline J gene is used to complete it. Blood samples were heparinized, 5 to 8 ml per donor. The protocol was immunoSEQ multiplex PCR, while the TCRdb copy is restricted to in-frame clones and leaves out a portion. This sample carries about 81,000 clones, none of them present only once. In germline, CDR1 is SGHNT, CDR2 YYREEE (reference sequence). This CDR3 region has 15 residues. The V and J ends lost 4 bases and 9 bases, in that order; junction bases with no gene match: 6. The chain carries TRBV5-4 and TRBJ2-1; 14 bases fit TRBD2. The TCR was taken from a person between 18 and 70 years old in good health. Source material: peripheral blood mononuclear cells. CDR3 bases read: TGTGCCAGCAGCAGCGGGACTAGCGGGAGTGGTGAG. This encodes CASSSGTSGSGE. The entire CDR3 protein reads CASSSGTSGSGEQFF.